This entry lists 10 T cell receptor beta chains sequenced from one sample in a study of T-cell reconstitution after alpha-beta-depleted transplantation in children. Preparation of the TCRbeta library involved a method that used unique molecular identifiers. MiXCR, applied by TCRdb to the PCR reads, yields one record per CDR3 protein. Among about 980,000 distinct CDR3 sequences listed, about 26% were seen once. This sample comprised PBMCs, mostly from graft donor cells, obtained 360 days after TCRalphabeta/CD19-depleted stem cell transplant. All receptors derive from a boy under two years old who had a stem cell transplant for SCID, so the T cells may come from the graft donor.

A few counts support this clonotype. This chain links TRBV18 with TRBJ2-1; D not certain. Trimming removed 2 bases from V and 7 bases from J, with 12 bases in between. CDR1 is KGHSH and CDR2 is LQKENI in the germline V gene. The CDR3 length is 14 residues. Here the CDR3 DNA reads TGTGCCAGCTCACCAGGCCGGGTTGGGAATGAGCAGTTCTTC. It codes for CASSPGRVGNEQFF.

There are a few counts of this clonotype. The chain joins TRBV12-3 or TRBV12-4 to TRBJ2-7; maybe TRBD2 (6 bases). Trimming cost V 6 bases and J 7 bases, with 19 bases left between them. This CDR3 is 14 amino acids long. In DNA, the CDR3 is TGTGCCAGCAGCTCGGGACTCCCCCTGGGTGAGCAGTACTTC. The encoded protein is CASSSGLPLGEQYF.

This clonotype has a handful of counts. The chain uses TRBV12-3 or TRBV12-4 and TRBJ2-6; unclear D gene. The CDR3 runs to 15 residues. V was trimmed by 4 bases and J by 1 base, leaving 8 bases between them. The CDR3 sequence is CASSSGQSGANVLTF. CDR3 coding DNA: TGTGCCAGCAGTTCCGGTCAATCTGGGGCCAACGTCCTGACTTTC.

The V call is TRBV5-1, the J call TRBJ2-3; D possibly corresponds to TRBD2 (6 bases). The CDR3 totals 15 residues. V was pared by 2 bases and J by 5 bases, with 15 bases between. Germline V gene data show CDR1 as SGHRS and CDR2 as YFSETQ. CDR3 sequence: CASSFSGERGDTQYF. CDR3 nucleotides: TGCGCCAGCAGCTTCTCGGGGGAGCGAGGAGATACGCAGTATTTT.

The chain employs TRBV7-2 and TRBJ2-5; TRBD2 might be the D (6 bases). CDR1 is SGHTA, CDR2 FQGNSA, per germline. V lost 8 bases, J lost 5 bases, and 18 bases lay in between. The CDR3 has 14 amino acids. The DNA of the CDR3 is TGTGCCAGCTTATTTGGAGGGCCGGGGGAGACCCAGTACTTC. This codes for CASLFGGPGETQYF.

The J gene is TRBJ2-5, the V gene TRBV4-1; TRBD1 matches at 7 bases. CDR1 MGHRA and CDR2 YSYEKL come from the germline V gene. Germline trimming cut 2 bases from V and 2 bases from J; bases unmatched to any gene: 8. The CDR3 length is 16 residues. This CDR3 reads CASSQRGLAVQETQYF. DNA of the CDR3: TGCGCCAGCAGCCAAAGGGGGCTAGCAGTACAAGAGACCCAGTACTTC.

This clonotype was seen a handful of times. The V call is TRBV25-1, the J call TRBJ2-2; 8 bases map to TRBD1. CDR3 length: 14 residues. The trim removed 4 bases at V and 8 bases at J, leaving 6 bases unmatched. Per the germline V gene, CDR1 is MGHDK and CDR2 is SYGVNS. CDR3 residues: CASSVLDRVGELFF. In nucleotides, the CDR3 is TGTGCCAGCAGTGTCCTGGACAGGGTGGGGGAGCTGTTTTTT.

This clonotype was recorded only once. The CDR3 nucleotides read TGTGCCAGCAGCGTCGGATCTAGCGGACAAGAGACCCAGTACTTC. This sequence encodes CASSVGSSGQETQYF. The V and J genes are TRBV9 and TRBJ2-5; 7 nucleotides line up with TRBD2. Trimming cost V 2 bases and J 2 bases; bases outside gene matches: 6. This CDR3 spans 15 amino acids. In germline, CDR1 is SGDLS, CDR2 YYNGEE.

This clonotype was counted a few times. DNA for the CDR3: TGTGCCAGCAGCTTAGAGGCGGGGACAGTCTACGAGCAGTACTTC. Translated: CASSLEAGTVYEQYF. This chain connects TRBV7-2 to TRBJ2-7; TRBD1 might be the D (7 bases). This CDR3 comprises 15 residues. The germline V gene has CDR1 SGHTA and CDR2 FQGNSA. Between the trimmed V and J ends, which lost 1 base and 3 bases, there was a span of 13 bases.

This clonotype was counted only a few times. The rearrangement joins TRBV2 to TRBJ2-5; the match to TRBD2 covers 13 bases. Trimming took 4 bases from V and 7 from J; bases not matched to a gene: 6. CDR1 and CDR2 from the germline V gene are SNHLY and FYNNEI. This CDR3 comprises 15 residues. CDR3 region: CASSGLAGGDATQYF. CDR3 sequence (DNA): TGTGCCAGCAGTGGACTAGCGGGGGGCGACGCGACCCAGTACTTC. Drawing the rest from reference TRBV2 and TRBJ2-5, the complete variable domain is EPEVTQTPSHQVTQMGQEVILRCVPISNHLYFYWYRQILGQKVEFLVSFYNNEISEKSEIFDDQFSVERPDGSNFTLKIRSTKLEDSAMYFCASSGLAGGDATQYFGPGTRLLVL.